What follows are 21 T cell receptor beta chains derived from one specimen sequenced in a study of T cells after yellow fever vaccination. Via MiXCR, TCRdb re-called the 5' RACE reads, giving one row per CDR3 protein. Here the sample spans approximately 350,000 distinct CDR3 sequences, around a tenth being singletons. The source material was PBMCs, sampled on the day of the first yellow fever vaccination. These receptors all stem from a man between 18 and 35 years old who received the YFV17D yellow fever vaccine.

This clonotype was counted only a few times. The chain has TRBV6-6 and TRBJ1-1, with D hard to call. Germline values: CDR1 MNHNY, CDR2 SVGAGI (reference sequence). The CDR3 loop spans 13 amino acids. Trimming stripped 1 base from V and 9 bases from J, with 12 bases between. The CDR3 bases are TGTGCCAGCAGTTACTTATCAGGACCTCAAGCTTTCTTT. This codes for CASSYLSGPQAFF.

This clonotype was found a few times. This chain uses TRBV6-5 with TRBJ2-1; TRBD1 aligns across 8 bases. From germline, CDR1 is MNHEY and CDR2 SVGAGI. The V segment lost 2 bases and the J segment 6 bases; nucleotides outside the gene matches: 3. This CDR3 contains 14 residues. The CDR3 nucleotides are TGTGCCAGCAGTTACCGGGACAGGCTCAATGAGCAGTTCTTC. This encodes CASSYRDRLNEQFF.

In this sample, this clonotype turned up many times. The rearrangement uses TRBV7-3 and TRBJ1-6, with TRBD1 matching over 9 bases. V was pared by 1 base and J by 7 bases, with 2 bases of the junction left unmatched. The CDR3 covers 15 residues. The germline V gene encodes CDR1 SGHTA and CDR2 FQGTGA. The CDR3 bases are TGTGCCAGCAGCTTAATGGGGACAGGGAATTCACCCCTCCACTTT. It translates to CASSLMGTGNSPLHF. Together with reference TRBV7-3 and TRBJ1-6, the CDR3 gives the full variable domain: GAGVSQTPSNKVTEKGKYVELRCDPISGHTALYWYRQSLGQGPEFLIYFQGTGAADDSGLPNDRFFAVRPEGSVSTLKIQRTERGDSAVYLCASSLMGTGNSPLHFGNGTRLTVT.

This clonotype was detected ten times or more. V is TRBV6-1 and J is TRBJ2-1, with D perhaps being TRBD1 or TRBD2 (5 bases each). The germline V gene has CDR1 MNHNS and CDR2 SASEGT. V lost 6 bases and J lost 8, with 17 bases in between. The CDR3 covers 14 residues. CDR3 sequence reads: CASRGDGATHEQFF. CDR3 sequence (DNA): TGTGCCAGCAGAGGTGACGGGGCTACGCATGAGCAGTTCTTC.

The J gene is TRBJ1-6, the V gene TRBV7-9; TRBD1 matches at 8 bases. Germline V gives CDR1 SEHNR, CDR2 FQNEAQ (reference sequence). V lost 6 bases and J lost 7; bases outside the gene matches: 5. This CDR3 spans 14 amino acids. The CDR3 sequence is CASSTTGGNSPLHF. DNA of the CDR3: TGTGCCAGCAGTACTACAGGGGGGAATTCACCCCTCCACTTT.

This chain links TRBV20-1 with TRBJ2-3, with D perhaps TRBD1 or TRBD2 (6 bases each). Trimming left V 6 bases short and J 6 bases short, with 10 bases between. This CDR3 is 11 amino acids long. Germline V gene lookup returns CDR1 DFQATT and CDR2 SNEGSKA (reference sequence). The DNA of the CDR3 is TGCAGTGCACCGGGGGCGGATACGCAGTATTTT. Protein sequence: CSAPGADTQYF.

This rearrangement joins TRBV27 to TRBJ2-3; D not certain. CDR3 length: 14 amino acids. Trimming took off 6 bases at V and 0 bases at J, with 10 bases between the two ends. Germline V gene sequence: CDR1 MNHEY, CDR2 SMNVEV (reference sequence). CDR3 residues: CASRLSVSTDTQYF. For the CDR3, the DNA is TGTGCCAGCAGGCTAAGCGTAAGCACAGATACGCAGTATTTT.

This clonotype was counted a few times. The chain couples TRBV7-3 to TRBJ1-1; the D gene is possibly TRBD1 (5 bases). The ends were cut back, 1 base at V and 9 bases at J, with 18 bases in the middle. Germline-derived CDR1 and CDR2 are SGHTA and FQGTGA. The CDR3 is made up of 15 amino acids. In DNA, the CDR3 is TGTGCCAGCAGCTTAATGGGGGGGAGGAGTACTCAAGCTTTCTTT. Amino acids: CASSLMGGRSTQAFF.

This clonotype was seen only a few times. The gene calls are TRBV11-2 and TRBJ1-6; no clear D gene. The CDR3 loop spans 15 amino acids. Germline V gene data show CDR1 as SGHAT and CDR2 as FQNNGV. Trimming took off 8 bases at V and 2 bases at J, with 13 bases between the two ends. The CDR3 DNA reads as TGTGCCAGCGGTTCCCGAGTCCCCTATAATTCACCCCTCCACTTT. This gives the protein CASGSRVPYNSPLHF.

This clonotype appeared a few times. The V call is TRBV27, the J call TRBJ2-7; D ambiguous. Germline CDR1 and CDR2: MNHEY and SMNVEV (reference sequence). The ends were cut back, 5 bases at V and 1 base at J, with 15 bases in the middle. The CDR3 extends over 15 amino acids. The CDR3 loop is CASSPYPLGSYEQYV. The CDR3 DNA is TGTGCCAGCAGTCCCTACCCCCTGGGATCCTACGAGCAGTACGTC.

As to this clonotype: A much larger clone differs from this one at a single base, so this may be a read error. The CDR3 does not end in the conserved phenylalanine or tryptophan, so this is likely a read error. The rearrangement joins TRBV6-1 to TRBJ1-6; D might be TRBD1 (6 bases). The germline CDR1 and CDR2 sequences are MNHNS and SASEGT. Trimming left V 7 bases short and J 10 bases short, with 23 bases between. This CDR3 region has 16 residues. The CDR3 DNA reads as TGTGCCAGCACCCCCGCCGGGACCTGGGGACAATCACCCCTCCACTTA. It translates to CASTPAGTWGQSPLHL.

This clonotype has a count of ten or more. The chain uses TRBV9 and TRBJ2-1; 7 bases agree with TRBD2. The CDR3 contains 14 residues. With V trimmed by 4 bases and J by 0 bases, 1 base remained unmatched. Per germline, CDR1 SGDLS and CDR2 YYNGEE. The CDR3 loop reads CASSPSGSYNEQFF. CDR3 nucleotide sequence: TGTGCCAGCAGCCCTAGCGGCTCCTACAATGAGCAGTTCTTC.

The chain recombines TRBV6-1 with TRBJ1-2; 7 bases are shared with TRBD1. This CDR3 has 15 residues. Germline lookup yields CDR1 MNHNS and CDR2 SASEGT. Losses at the gene ends were 7 bases for V and 1 base for J; bases not matched to a gene: 9. The CDR3 sequence: CASNRQGSLNYGYTF. The CDR3 region has the DNA TGTGCCAGCAACAGACAGGGATCCCTTAACTATGGCTACACCTTC.

The chain recombines TRBV7-2 with TRBJ2-3; 8 positions agree with TRBD1. The germline CDR1 and CDR2 sequences are SGHTA and FQGNSA. The V gene end was trimmed by 4 bases and the J gene end by 2 bases; junction bases not matched to a gene: 5. The CDR3 is 15 residues long. CDR3 DNA: TGTGCCAGCAGCTCAGGACAGGGAATCACAGATACGCAGTATTTT. This translates into CASSSGQGITDTQYF.

This clonotype was seen a handful of times. This chain uses TRBV12-3 or TRBV12-4 with TRBJ2-1; D is tentatively TRBD1 or TRBD2 (6 bases each). CDR3 length: 13 residues. V was cut by 8 bases and J by 3 bases, with 11 bases left in between. CDR3 DNA: TGTGCCAGCGCGAGGGGGGTCTACAATGAGCAGTTCTTC. Protein product: CASARGVYNEQFF.

In this sample, this clonotype turned up a few times. V and J are TRBV14 and TRBJ2-7; D gene unclear. The V gene's germline CDR1 is SGHDN and CDR2 FVKESK. The CDR3 runs 16 residues. Trimming pared 3 bases from V and 2 bases from J, leaving 17 bases between. CDR3 amino acids: CASSHFNTRRTYEQYF. The CDR3 bases are TGTGCCAGCAGCCATTTTAACACACGAAGGACCTACGAGCAGTACTTC. The full variable domain, in which reference TRBV14 and TRBJ2-7 provide the parts outside the CDR3, is EAGVTQFPSHSVIEKGQTVTLRCDPISGHDNLYWYRRVMGKEIKFLLHFVKESKQDESGMPNNRFLAERTGGTYSTLKVQPAELEDSGVYFCASSHFNTRRTYEQYFGPGTRLTVT.

There are a few counts of this clonotype. The chain has TRBV3-1 and TRBJ1-6; 8 nucleotides align to TRBD1. The CDR3 is made up of 16 amino acids. Trimming at V came to 10 bases and at J to 4 bases, leaving 12 bases not matched to a gene. CDR1 LGHDT and CDR2 YNNKEL come from the germline V gene (reference sequence). The CDR3, as DNA: TGTGCCATGAGGAAAGGTACAGGGGGGTATAATTCACCCCTCCACTTT. Translated: CAMRKGTGGYNSPLHF.

This clonotype was found a few times. The rearrangement uses TRBV5-1 and TRBJ2-1, with D hard to call. The CDR3 length is 15 residues. With 1 base removed from V and 1 base from J, the gap between germline ends came to 9 bases. The V gene's germline CDR1 is SGHRS and CDR2 YFSETQ. CDR3 in amino acids: CASSLTDQSYNEQFF. Here the CDR3 DNA reads TGCGCCAGCAGCTTGACAGATCAATCCTACAATGAGCAGTTCTTC.

The chain combines TRBV6-5 with TRBJ2-3; 7 positions agree with TRBD1. The germline V gene encodes CDR1 MNHEY and CDR2 SVGAGI. The CDR3 loop spans 12 amino acids. Losses at the gene ends were 8 bases for V and 1 base for J; bases not matched to a gene: 0. The CDR3 bases are TGTGCCAGCGGACAGGGCACAGATACGCAGTATTTT. Its protein is CASGQGTDTQYF.

This clonotype showed up many times. The chain recombines TRBV4-1 with TRBJ2-7; no firm D call. The CDR3 extends over 14 amino acids. Per the germline V gene, CDR1 is MGHRA and CDR2 is YSYEKL. The ends were cut back, 0 bases at V and 3 bases at J, with 9 bases in the middle. The CDR3 nucleotides read TGCGCCAGCAGCCAAGAAAACTCCGGCTACGAGCAGTACGTC. Translated, it gives CASSQENSGYEQYV.

The chain employs TRBV27 and TRBJ2-2, with TRBD2 matching over 13 bases. Germline values: CDR1 MNHEY, CDR2 SMNVEV (reference sequence). V gave up 6 bases and J gave up 8 bases; unmatched junction bases: 9. The CDR3 extends over 16 amino acids. The CDR3 nucleotides are TGTGCCAGCAGACCACTAGCGGGGGGGCTATGGGGGGAGCTGTTTTTT. This encodes CASRPLAGGLWGELFF.